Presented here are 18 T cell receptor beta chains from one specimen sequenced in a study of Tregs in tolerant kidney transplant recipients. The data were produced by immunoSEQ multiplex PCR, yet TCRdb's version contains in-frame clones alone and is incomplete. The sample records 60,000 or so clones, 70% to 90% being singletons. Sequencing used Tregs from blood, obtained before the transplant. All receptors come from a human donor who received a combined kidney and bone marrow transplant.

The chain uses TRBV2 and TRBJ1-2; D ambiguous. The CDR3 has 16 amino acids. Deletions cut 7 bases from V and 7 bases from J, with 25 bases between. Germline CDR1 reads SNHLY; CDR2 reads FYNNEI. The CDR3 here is CASIPTPTVLGSGYTF. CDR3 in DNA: TGTGCCAGCATTCCTACACCGACGGTGCTCGGAAGTGGCTACACCTTC.

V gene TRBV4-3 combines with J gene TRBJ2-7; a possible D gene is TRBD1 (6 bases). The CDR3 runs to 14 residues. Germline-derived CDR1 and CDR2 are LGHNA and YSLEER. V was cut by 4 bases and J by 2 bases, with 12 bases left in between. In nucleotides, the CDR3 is TGCGCCAGCAGCCCAGGGACATTCGCCTACGAGCAGTACTTC. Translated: CASSPGTFAYEQYF.

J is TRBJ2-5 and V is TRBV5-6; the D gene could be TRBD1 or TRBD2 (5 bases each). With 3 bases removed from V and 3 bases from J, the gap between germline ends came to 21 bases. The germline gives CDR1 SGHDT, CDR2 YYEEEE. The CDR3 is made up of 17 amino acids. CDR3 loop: CASSWKLGDAGKETQYF. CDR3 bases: TGTGCCAGCAGCTGGAAGTTAGGGGACGCTGGGAAAGAGACCCAGTACTTC.

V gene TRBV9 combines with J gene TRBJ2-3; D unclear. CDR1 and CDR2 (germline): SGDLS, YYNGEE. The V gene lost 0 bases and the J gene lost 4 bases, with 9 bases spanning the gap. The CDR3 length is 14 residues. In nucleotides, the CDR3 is TGTGCCAGCAGCGTAGGGGCACTCTCAGATACGCAGTATTTT. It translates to CASSVGALSDTQYF.

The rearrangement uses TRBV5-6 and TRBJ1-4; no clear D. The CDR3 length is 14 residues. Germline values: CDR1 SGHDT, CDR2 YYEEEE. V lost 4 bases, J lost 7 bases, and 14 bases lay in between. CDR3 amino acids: CASSTSPTGEKLFF. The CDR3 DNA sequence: TGTGCCAGCAGCACGTCACCGACGGGTGAAAAACTGTTTTTT.

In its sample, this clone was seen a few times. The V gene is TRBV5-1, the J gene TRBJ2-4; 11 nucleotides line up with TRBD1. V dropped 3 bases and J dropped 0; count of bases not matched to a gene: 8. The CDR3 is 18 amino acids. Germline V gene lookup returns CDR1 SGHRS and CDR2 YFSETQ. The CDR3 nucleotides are TGCGCCAGCAGCTGGGGACAGGGGGGATGGGTAGCCAAAAACATTCAGTACTTC. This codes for CASSWGQGGWVAKNIQYF.

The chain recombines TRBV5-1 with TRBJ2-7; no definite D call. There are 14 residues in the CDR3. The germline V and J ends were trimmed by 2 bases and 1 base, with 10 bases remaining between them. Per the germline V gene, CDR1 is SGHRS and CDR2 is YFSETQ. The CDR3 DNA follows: TGCGCCAGCAGCTTCGTCGACGCTTCCTACGAGCAGTACTTC. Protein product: CASSFVDASYEQYF.

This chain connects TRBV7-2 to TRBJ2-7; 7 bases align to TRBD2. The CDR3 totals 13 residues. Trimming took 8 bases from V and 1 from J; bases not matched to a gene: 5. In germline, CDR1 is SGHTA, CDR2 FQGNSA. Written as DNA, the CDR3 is TGTGCCAGCGGGGTCGGGAGGTCCTACGAGCAGTACTTC. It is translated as CASGVGRSYEQYF.

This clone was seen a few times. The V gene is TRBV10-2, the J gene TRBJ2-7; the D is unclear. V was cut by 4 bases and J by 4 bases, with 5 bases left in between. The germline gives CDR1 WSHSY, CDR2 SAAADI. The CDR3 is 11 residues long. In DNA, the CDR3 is TGCGCCAGCAGTGCGAGGTACGAGCAGTACTTC. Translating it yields CASSARYEQYF.

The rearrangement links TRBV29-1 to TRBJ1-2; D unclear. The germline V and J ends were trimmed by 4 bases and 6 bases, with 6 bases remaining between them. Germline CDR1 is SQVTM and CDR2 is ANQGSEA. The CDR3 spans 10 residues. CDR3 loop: CSVGSDGYTF. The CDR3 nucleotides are TGCAGCGTTGGGTCAGATGGCTACACCTTC.

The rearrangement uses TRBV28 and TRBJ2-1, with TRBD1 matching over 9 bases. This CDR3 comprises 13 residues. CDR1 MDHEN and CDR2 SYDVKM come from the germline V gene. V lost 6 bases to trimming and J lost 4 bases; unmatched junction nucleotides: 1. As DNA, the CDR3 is TGTGCCAGCAGAGGACAGGGGTACAATGAGCAGTTCTTC. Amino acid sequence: CASRGQGYNEQFF.

CDR3 nucleotide sequence: TGTGCCAGCAGCTTGGGGTCTTATAATTCACCCCTCCACTTT. It specifies CASSLGSYNSPLHF. The J gene is TRBJ1-6, the V gene TRBV7-8; no firm D call. Trimming shortened V by 3 bases and J by 4 bases, and 7 bases separated the two germline ends. CDR1 SGHVS and CDR2 FQNEAQ come from the germline V gene. The CDR3 sequence is 14 residues long. Supplemented by reference TRBV7-8 and TRBJ1-6, the full variable domain reads GAGVSQSPRYKVAKRGQDVALRCDPISGHVSLFWYQQALGQGPEFLTYFQNEAQLDKSGLPSDRFFAERPEGSVSTLKIQRTQQEDSAVYLCASSLGSYNSPLHFGNGTRLTVT.

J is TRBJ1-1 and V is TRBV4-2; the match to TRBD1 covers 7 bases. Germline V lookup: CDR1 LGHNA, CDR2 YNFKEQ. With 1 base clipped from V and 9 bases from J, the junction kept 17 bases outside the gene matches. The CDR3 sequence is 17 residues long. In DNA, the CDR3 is TGTGCCAGCAGCCAAGTATCCCCGAAAGGGGGCGCCGATCAAGCTTTCTTT. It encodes CASSQVSPKGGADQAFF.

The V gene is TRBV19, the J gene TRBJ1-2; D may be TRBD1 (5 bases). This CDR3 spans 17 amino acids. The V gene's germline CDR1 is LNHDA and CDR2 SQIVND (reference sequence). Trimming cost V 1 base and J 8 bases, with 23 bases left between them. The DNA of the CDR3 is TGTGCCAGTAGTATAGGTTTAATAAGACGGGGGACGGGCGGCTACACCTTC. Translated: CASSIGLIRRGTGGYTF.

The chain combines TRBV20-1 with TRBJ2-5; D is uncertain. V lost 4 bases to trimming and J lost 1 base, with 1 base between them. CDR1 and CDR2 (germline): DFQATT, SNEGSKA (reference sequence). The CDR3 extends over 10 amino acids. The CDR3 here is CSATQETQYF. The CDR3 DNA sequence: TGCAGTGCTACCCAAGAGACCCAGTACTTC.

CDR3 amino acids: CASSVVGGSETQYF. CDR3 nucleotides: TGTGCCAGCAGCGTAGTGGGGGGGTCGGAGACCCAGTACTTC. V and J are TRBV9 and TRBJ2-5, with TRBD2 matching 7 bases. V was pared by 0 bases and J by 5 bases, with 4 bases of the junction left unmatched. Germline values: CDR1 SGDLS, CDR2 YYNGEE. The CDR3 covers 14 residues.

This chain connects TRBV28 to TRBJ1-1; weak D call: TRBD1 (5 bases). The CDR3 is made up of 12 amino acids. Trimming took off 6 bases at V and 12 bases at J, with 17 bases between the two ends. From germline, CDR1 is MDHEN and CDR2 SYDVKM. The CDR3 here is CASSLQVRGTFF. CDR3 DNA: TGTGCCAGCAGCCTTCAGGTGAGGGGAACTTTCTTT. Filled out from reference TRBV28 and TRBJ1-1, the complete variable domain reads DVKVTQSSRYLVKRTGEKVFLECVQDMDHENMFWYRQDPGLGLRLIYFSYDVKMKEKGDIPEGYSVSREKKERFSLILESASTNQTSMYLCASSLQVRGTFFGQGTRLTVV.

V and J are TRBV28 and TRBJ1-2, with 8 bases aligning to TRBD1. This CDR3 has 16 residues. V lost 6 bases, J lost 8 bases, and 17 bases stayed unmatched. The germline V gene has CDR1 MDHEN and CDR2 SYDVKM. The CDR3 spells CASSTPTRGPSSGYTF. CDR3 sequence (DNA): TGTGCCAGCAGCACACCTACCAGGGGGCCCTCGTCGGGCTACACCTTC.